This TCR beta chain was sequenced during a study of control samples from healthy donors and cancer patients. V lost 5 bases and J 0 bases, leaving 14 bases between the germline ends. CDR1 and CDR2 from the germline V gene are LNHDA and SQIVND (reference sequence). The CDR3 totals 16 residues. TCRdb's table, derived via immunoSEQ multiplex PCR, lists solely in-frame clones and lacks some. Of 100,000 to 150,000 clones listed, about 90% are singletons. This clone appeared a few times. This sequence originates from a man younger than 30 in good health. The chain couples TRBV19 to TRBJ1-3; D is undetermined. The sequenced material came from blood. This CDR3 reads CASSGAGRSSGNTIYF. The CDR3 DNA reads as TGTGCCAGTAGTGGTGCCGGGCGCAGCTCTGGAAACACCATATATTTT.